What follows describes a single T cell receptor (beta chain). Its matching antigen is unknown. This sample was included in a study of shared clonotypes between healthy human individuals. As for the study in general: Every donor yielded three CD4 naive, three CD4 memory, two CD8 naive and one CD8 memory plate.

The V end lost 7 bases, the J end lost 9 bases, and 16 bases lay between the germline ends. Germline CDR1 reads ENHRY; CDR2 reads SYGVKD. The CDR3 extends over 13 amino acids. Sequenced by immunoSEQ multiplex PCR; TCRdb stores in-frame clones only, minus some. The sample holds fewer than 2.5 million clones, roughly 93% seen once. Overall study results and limits: A generally larger estimated richness was seen in naive subsets than in memory subsets. Depth of sequencing was expected to influence donor clonotype sharing.

J is TRBJ2-1 and V is TRBV10-3, with D possibly being TRBD2 (5 bases). This TCR came from a man in his late teens or twenties in good health. Some clones in this sample may be carry-over from other donors' samples. Source material: naive CD4+ T cells from PBMCs. Subset in this sample: CD45RA+ positively selected. The CDR3 bases are TGTGCCATCATGGGGATACTAGAGGGTGAGCAGTTCTTC. It encodes CAIMGILEGEQFF.